One sample yielded the 30 T cell receptor beta chains listed below, sequenced in a study of cytomegalovirus exposure and HLA in healthy donors. Sequencing was performed with immunoSEQ multiplex PCR; in TCRdb, only in-frame clones are kept and a portion is missing. The sample records approximately 200,000 clones, about 81% being singletons. Sequencing input: PBMCs. Receptors originate from a woman under 40 in good health and CMV-seronegative.

V and J are TRBV5-1 and TRBJ1-2; D is possibly TRBD1 (5 bases). The CDR3 is made up of 17 amino acids. Germline-derived CDR1 and CDR2 are SGHRS and YFSETQ. V was clipped by 6 bases and J by 5 bases, with 26 bases between them. CDR3 coding DNA: TGCGCCAGCACCCAGGCCGGGGGGGTAGGCTCCGGTTATGGCTACACCTTC. It specifies CASTQAGGVGSGYGYTF.

CDR3 nucleotides: TGTGCCACCAGCAGAGATCGGTTCTCTGGAAACACCATATATTTT. Protein product: CATSRDRFSGNTIYF. The chain employs TRBV15 and TRBJ1-3; D not resolved. This CDR3 region has 15 residues. V was pared by 0 bases and J by 0 bases, with 6 bases between. CDR1 and CDR2 (germline): LNHNV, YYDKDF (reference sequence).

The chain's CDR3 is CASSDPHQGPFTDTQYF. DNA for the CDR3: TGTGCCAGCAGTGACCCTCACCAGGGGCCCTTCACAGATACGCAGTATTTT. The V call is TRBV2, the J call TRBJ2-3; tentative D call: TRBD1 (6 bases). CDR3 size: 17 residues. Germline V gene sequence: CDR1 SNHLY, CDR2 FYNNEI. The V end was cut by 3 bases, the J end by 2 bases, with 18 bases between. Using reference TRBV2 and TRBJ2-3 for the parts outside the CDR3, the full variable domain is EPEVTQTPSHQVTQMGQEVILRCVPISNHLYFYWYRQILGQKVEFLVSFYNNEISEKSEIFDDQFSVERPDGSNFTLKIRSTKLEDSAMYFCASSDPHQGPFTDTQYFGPGTRLTVL.

The CDR3 here is CASFGSYNSPLHF. The CDR3 DNA sequence: TGTGCCAGTTTCGGGTCCTATAATTCACCCCTCCACTTT. This chain links TRBV6-1 with TRBJ1-6, with D uncertain. Trimming removed 9 bases from V and 1 base from J, with 7 bases in between. This CDR3 contains 13 residues. Germline lookup yields CDR1 MNHNS and CDR2 SASEGT.

The V gene is TRBV6-6, the J gene TRBJ1-2, with D uncertain. Germline-derived CDR1 and CDR2 are MNHNY and SVGAGI (reference sequence). The V end lost 5 bases, the J end lost 10 bases, and 20 bases lay between the germline ends. The CDR3 has 14 amino acids. The CDR3 region has the DNA TGTGCCAGCAGTAACGCGGGCCCAGTGGTAGCCTACACCTTC. Its translation is CASSNAGPVVAYTF.

This sequence joins TRBV5-1 and TRBJ2-3; D is ambiguous. Germline-derived CDR1 and CDR2 are SGHRS and YFSETQ. Deletions cut 7 bases from V and 3 bases from J, with 6 bases between. The CDR3 runs 11 residues. The CDR3 region is CASHETDTQYF. Here the CDR3 DNA reads TGCGCCAGCCACGAGACAGATACGCAGTATTTT.

The chain carries TRBV13 and TRBJ1-6; weak D call: TRBD1 (6 bases). V lost 5 bases and J 7 bases, leaving 18 bases between the germline ends. There are 16 residues in the CDR3. Germline V gives CDR1 PRHDT, CDR2 FYEKMQ (reference sequence). This CDR3 is CASSARTRGPNSPLHF. CDR3 sequence (DNA): TGTGCCAGCAGCGCGCGAACCAGGGGTCCCAATTCACCCCTCCACTTT. The variable domain in full, with the rest retrieved from reference TRBV13 and TRBJ1-6, is AAGVIQSPRHLIKEKRETATLKCYPIPRHDTVYWYQQGPGQDPQFLISFYEKMQSDKGSIPDRFSAQQFSDYHSELNMSSLELGDSALYFCASSARTRGPNSPLHFGNGTRLTVT.

The chain uses TRBV10-2 and TRBJ2-7; TRBD1 aligns across 11 bases. Losses at the gene ends were 7 bases for V and 2 bases for J; bases not matched to a gene: 4. CDR1 and CDR2 from the germline V gene are WSHSY and SAAADI. CDR3 length: 14 amino acids. CDR3 sequence reads: CASIAGQGAYEQYF. Here the CDR3 DNA reads TGCGCCAGCATTGCGGGACAGGGGGCCTACGAGCAGTACTTC.

Points on this clone: At the DNA level, this CDR3 is encoded by other sequences in the same sample as well. The V and J genes are TRBV5-1 and TRBJ2-5; TRBD2 matches at 7 bases. V lost 0 bases and J lost 1; bases outside the gene matches: 0. This CDR3 contains 14 residues. The germline V gene has CDR1 SGHRS and CDR2 YFSETQ. CDR3 in amino acids: CASSLGTSQETQYF. CDR3 bases: TGCGCCAGCAGCTTGGGGACTAGCCAAGAGACCCAGTACTTC.

This clone has more than one count but fewer than ten. V gene TRBV20-1 combines with J gene TRBJ2-7; a possible D gene is TRBD1 (5 bases). Trimming shortened V by 6 bases and J by 5 bases, and 11 bases separated the two germline ends. The germline CDR1 and CDR2 sequences are DFQATT and SNEGSKA (reference sequence). The CDR3 length is 11 residues. For the CDR3, the DNA is TGCAGTGCAGCCAGGGTGGACGAGCAGTACTTC. Its translation: CSAARVDEQYF.

This CDR3 is CASSEGALSSYEQYF. The DNA of the CDR3 is TGTGCCAGCAGTGAAGGGGCCTTGAGCTCCTACGAGCAGTACTTC. V gene TRBV6-1 combines with J gene TRBJ2-7; D is ambiguous. The CDR3 length is 15 residues. CDR1 is MNHNS and CDR2 is SASEGT in the germline V gene. The germline V and J ends were trimmed by 1 base and 0 bases, with 10 bases remaining between them.

CDR3: CASSEDRLSNQPQHF. CDR3 coding DNA: TGTGCCAGCAGTGAAGACAGGTTAAGCAATCAGCCCCAGCATTTT. V gene TRBV2 combines with J gene TRBJ1-5, with D possibly being TRBD1 (5 bases). Germline values: CDR1 SNHLY, CDR2 FYNNEI. CDR3 length: 15 residues. The V end lost 1 base, the J end lost 1 base, and 8 bases lay between the germline ends.

The rearrangement links TRBV6-5 to TRBJ1-6; 9 nucleotides align to TRBD1. The V gene's germline CDR1 is MNHEY and CDR2 SVGAGI. J gave up 7 bases and V 2 bases, and 6 bases lay outside the gene matches. This CDR3 comprises 16 residues. The CDR3 is CASSYGQGRVNSPLHF. The CDR3 DNA reads TGTGCCAGCAGTTACGGACAGGGGAGGGTCAATTCACCCCTCCACTTT.

The chain carries TRBV18 and TRBJ2-7, with TRBD2 matching over 7 bases. The V gene's germline CDR1 is KGHSH and CDR2 LQKENI. This CDR3 comprises 14 residues. V was clipped by 4 bases and J by 5 bases; unmatched bases: 8. CDR3: CASSRTRLDDEQYF. The CDR3 region has the DNA TGTGCCAGCTCACGGACTAGACTAGATGACGAGCAGTACTTC.

This clone was detected only a few times. The chain employs TRBV6-6 and TRBJ2-7; 7 bases are a match to TRBD1. The CDR3 has 12 amino acids. Trimming at V came to 6 bases and at J to 1 base, leaving 0 bases not matched to a gene. Germline V gene sequence: CDR1 MNHNY, CDR2 SVGAGI (reference sequence). The CDR3 coding sequence is TGTGCCAGCAGGACAGGGTCCTACGAGCAGTACTTC. Translation gives CASRTGSYEQYF.

The chain joins TRBV11-2 to TRBJ1-1; the D is unclear. V was shortened by 1 base and J by 4 bases, with 10 bases between the two germline ends. CDR1 SGHAT and CDR2 FQNNGV come from the germline V gene. The CDR3 length is 14 residues. The CDR3 protein is CASSLGIPGTEAFF. CDR3 DNA: TGTGCCAGCAGCTTAGGAATACCGGGCACTGAAGCTTTCTTT.

This chain uses TRBV6-5 with TRBJ2-5, with D uncertain. Germline assignment: CDR1 MNHEY and CDR2 SVGAGI. The CDR3 has 15 residues. Trimming took 2 bases from V and 4 from J, leaving 14 bases between them. The CDR3 region is CASSYTGKSGETQYF. CDR3 DNA: TGTGCCAGCAGTTACACTGGTAAATCAGGAGAGACCCAGTACTTC.

This chain uses TRBV18 with TRBJ2-2; D might be TRBD1 (5 bases). The CDR3 spans 14 residues. Germline loops: CDR1 KGHSH, CDR2 LQKENI. The V end was cut by 3 bases, the J end by 6 bases, with 11 bases between. The CDR3 is CASSPTDMPGELFF. The CDR3 DNA reads as TGTGCCAGCTCACCCACGGACATGCCCGGGGAGCTGTTTTTT. Full variable domain (rest looked up from reference TRBV18 and TRBJ2-2): NAGVMQNPRHLVRRRGQEARLRCSPMKGHSHVYWYRQLPEEGLKFMVYLQKENIIDESGMPKERFSAEFPKEGPSILRIQQVVRGDSAAYFCASSPTDMPGELFFGEGSRLTVL.

The chain has TRBV7-9 and TRBJ2-7; weak D call: TRBD1 (5 bases). The germline gives CDR1 SEHNR, CDR2 FQNEAQ (reference sequence). The CDR3 has 14 amino acids. V was pared by 6 bases and J by 4 bases, with 16 bases between. The CDR3, as DNA: TGTGCCAGCAGTCGAGACAGTTTCGGATACGAGCAGTACTTC. As protein: CASSRDSFGYEQYF.

The genes are TRBV5-1 and TRBJ1-2; D gene uncertain. The CDR3 length is 17 residues. V was pared by 4 bases and J by 4 bases, with 23 bases between. Germline assignment: CDR1 SGHRS and CDR2 YFSETQ. The CDR3 here is CASSQTYQLKGVYGYTF. In nucleotides, the CDR3 is TGCGCCAGCAGCCAAACCTACCAGTTAAAGGGAGTCTATGGCTACACCTTC.

This clone came up a few times. J is TRBJ1-2 and V is TRBV18; possibly TRBD1 for D (6 bases). The CDR3 is 13 residues long. Between the trimmed V and J ends, which lost 4 bases and 4 bases, there was a span of 10 bases. Germline V gives CDR1 KGHSH, CDR2 LQKENI. The CDR3 region has the DNA TGTGCCAGCTCACAGGGAGGGGGCTATGGCTACACCTTC. The encoded protein is CASSQGGGYGYTF.

This clone has a handful of counts. The V call is TRBV7-2, the J call TRBJ2-6; tentative D call: TRBD1 (5 bases). The CDR3 has 16 amino acids. The V end was cut by 5 bases, the J end by 4 bases, with 15 bases between. Per germline, CDR1 SGHTA and CDR2 FQGNSA. CDR3 DNA: TGTGCCAGCAGCCCTGGGTGGGGCTCCGGGGCCAACGTCCTGACTTTC. It translates to CASSPGWGSGANVLTF. The complete variable domain, with remaining parts taken from reference TRBV7-2 and TRBJ2-6, reads GAGVSQSPSNKVTEKGKDVELRCDPISGHTALYWYRQSLGQGLEFLIYFQGNSAPDKSGLPSDRFSAERTGGSVSTLTIQRTQQEDSAVYLCASSPGWGSGANVLTFGAGSRLTVL.

The rearrangement joins TRBV13 to TRBJ2-7; no reliable D call. Germline lookup yields CDR1 PRHDT and CDR2 FYEKMQ (reference sequence). The CDR3 covers 16 residues. Trimming pared 4 bases from V and 4 bases from J, leaving 20 bases between. The CDR3 sequence: CASSSNDRLRPYEQYF. CDR3 DNA: TGTGCCAGCAGCTCCAACGACCGGTTGCGGCCTTACGAGCAGTACTTC.

The rearrangement joins TRBV9 to TRBJ1-1, with D possibly TRBD1 on 6 matching bases. This CDR3 spans 13 amino acids. Germline CDR1 SGDLS, CDR2 YYNGEE. V was trimmed by 4 bases and J by 4 bases, leaving 11 bases between them. The CDR3 spells CASSLGGPTEAFF. The CDR3 DNA is TGTGCCAGCAGCCTGGGGGGGCCCACTGAAGCTTTCTTT.

The V and J genes are TRBV10-3 and TRBJ1-4; D gene uncertain. CDR3 length: 13 amino acids. Germline-derived CDR1 and CDR2 are ENHRY and SYGVKD. With 6 bases removed from V and 5 bases from J, the gap between germline ends came to 10 bases. The CDR3 reads CAISRTENEKLFF. In DNA form, the CDR3 reads TGTGCCATCAGCCGGACTGAGAATGAAAAACTGTTTTTT.

V usage is TRBV2 and J usage is TRBJ2-7, with D possibly being TRBD2 (5 bases). V lost 1 base and J 0 bases, leaving 13 bases between the germline ends. The CDR3 contains 16 residues. Germline V lookup: CDR1 SNHLY, CDR2 FYNNEI. For the CDR3, the DNA is TGTGCCAGCAGTGAAGTGAGTAGAGGGAGCTCCTACGAGCAGTACTTC. It translates to CASSEVSRGSSYEQYF.

V is TRBV4-1 and J is TRBJ1-1, with D maybe TRBD1 (5 bases). This CDR3 has 16 residues. V lost 3 bases to trimming and J lost 1 base, with 15 bases between them. Germline V gives CDR1 MGHRA, CDR2 YSYEKL. In DNA form, the CDR3 reads TGCGCCAGCAGCCAGACGCCGGGACTTGCGAACACTGAAGCTTTCTTT. The encoded protein is CASSQTPGLANTEAFF.

The CDR3 DNA reads as TGTGCCAGTAGTATACAACGGGGAAAGGGCTACACCTTC. This sequence encodes CASSIQRGKGYTF. This sequence joins TRBV19 and TRBJ1-2; D not resolved. Germline CDR1 reads LNHDA; CDR2 reads SQIVND (reference sequence). The CDR3 extends over 13 amino acids. V was pared by 2 bases and J by 8 bases, with 12 bases between.

V is TRBV7-6 and J is TRBJ2-2; D might be TRBD2 (5 bases). There are 16 residues in the CDR3. The V end was cut by 3 bases, the J end by 7 bases, with 18 bases between. CDR1 and CDR2 (germline): SGHVS, FNYEAQ. The CDR3 region is CASSLDRVAGFGELFF. DNA for the CDR3: TGTGCCAGCAGCTTGGACCGGGTGGCGGGTTTCGGGGAGCTGTTTTTT.

The chain carries TRBV29-1 and TRBJ1-4; D is unresolved. This CDR3 has 13 amino acids. Trimming took 6 bases from V and 8 from J, leaving 16 bases between them. CDR1 and CDR2 from the germline V gene are SQVTM and ANQGSEA. The CDR3, as DNA: TGCAGCGTAGAGGGCGGGGTTCGGGAAAAACTGTTTTTT. Translating it yields CSVEGGVREKLFF.